This entry lists 3 T cell receptor beta chains sequenced from one sample in a study of blood T cell repertoires in COVID-19. Assay used: immunoSEQ multiplex PCR; TCRdb lists only in-frame clones, some missing. Counted here are about 150,000 clones, around 85% occurring once; the ten biggest clones make up about 3%. The sample comprised peripheral blood. These receptors were obtained from a middle-aged woman with active or convalescent COVID-19.

The chain carries TRBV6-5 and TRBJ2-7; the match to TRBD1 covers 8 bases. The CDR3 runs to 14 residues. J lost 3 bases, V lost 6 bases, and 7 bases had no gene match. CDR1 and CDR2 from the germline V gene are MNHEY and SVGAGI. CDR3 coding DNA: TGTGCCAGCAGACCTACGGGACAGGTCTACGAGCAGTACTTC. It translates to CASRPTGQVYEQYF.

Only one count was recorded for this clone. The chain carries TRBV7-6 and TRBJ2-1; 9 bases match TRBD1. Germline loops: CDR1 SGHVS, CDR2 FNYEAQ. The CDR3 sequence is 16 residues long. Trimming cost V 5 bases and J 8 bases; bases outside gene matches: 13. CDR3 region: CASSPLTGGLIHEQFF. Here the CDR3 DNA reads TGTGCCAGCAGCCCGTTGACAGGGGGACTGATCCATGAGCAGTTCTTC. Full variable domain (remainder filled in from reference TRBV7-6 and TRBJ2-1): GAGVSQSPRYKVTKRGQDVALRCDPISGHVSLYWYRQALGQGPEFLTYFNYEAQQDKSGLPNDRFSAERPEGSISTLTIQRTEQRDSAMYRCASSPLTGGLIHEQFFGPGTRLTVL.

A few counts support this clone. The chain recombines TRBV6-5 with TRBJ1-2, with 7 bases matching TRBD1. With V trimmed by 2 bases and J by 4 bases, 7 bases remained unmatched. The CDR3 has 15 residues. The V gene's germline CDR1 is MNHEY and CDR2 SVGAGI. CDR3 coding DNA: TGTGCCAGCAGTTACCCGCGACAGGGTGCCTATGGCTACACCTTC. Protein sequence: CASSYPRQGAYGYTF.